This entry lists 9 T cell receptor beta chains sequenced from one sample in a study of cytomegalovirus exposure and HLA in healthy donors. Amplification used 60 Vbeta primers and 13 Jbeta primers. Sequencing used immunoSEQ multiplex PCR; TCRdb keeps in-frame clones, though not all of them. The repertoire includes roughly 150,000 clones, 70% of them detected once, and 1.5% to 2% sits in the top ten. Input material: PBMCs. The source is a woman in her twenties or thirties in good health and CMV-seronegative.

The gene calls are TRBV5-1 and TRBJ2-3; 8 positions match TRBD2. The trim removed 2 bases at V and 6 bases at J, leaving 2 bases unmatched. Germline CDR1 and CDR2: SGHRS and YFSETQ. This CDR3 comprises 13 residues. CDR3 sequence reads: CASSFSGTDTQYF. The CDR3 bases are TGCGCCAGCAGCTTTAGCGGGACGGATACGCAGTATTTT.

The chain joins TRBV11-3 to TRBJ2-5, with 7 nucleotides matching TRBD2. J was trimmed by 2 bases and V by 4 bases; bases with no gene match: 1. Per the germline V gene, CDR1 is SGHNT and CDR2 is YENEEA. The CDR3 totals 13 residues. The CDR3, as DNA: TGTGCCAGCAGCTCCGGGGGGCAAGAGACCCAGTACTTC. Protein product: CASSSGGQETQYF.

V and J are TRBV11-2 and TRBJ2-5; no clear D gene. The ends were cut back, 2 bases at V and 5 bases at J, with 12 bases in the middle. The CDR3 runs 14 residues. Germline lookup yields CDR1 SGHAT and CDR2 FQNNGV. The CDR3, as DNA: TGTGCCAGCAGCTTACCCCTAGGATCCGAGACCCAGTACTTC. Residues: CASSLPLGSETQYF. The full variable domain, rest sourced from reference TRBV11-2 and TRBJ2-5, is EAGVAQSPRYKIIEKRQSVAFWCNPISGHATLYWYQQILGQGPKLLIQFQNNGVVDDSQLPKDRFSAERLKGVDSTLKIQPAKLEDSAVYLCASSLPLGSETQYFGPGTRLLVL.

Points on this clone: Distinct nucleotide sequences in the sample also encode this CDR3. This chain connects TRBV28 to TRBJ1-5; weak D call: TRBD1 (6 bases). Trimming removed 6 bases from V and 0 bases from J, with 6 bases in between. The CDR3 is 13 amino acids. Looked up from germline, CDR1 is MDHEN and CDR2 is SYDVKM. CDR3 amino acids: CASRGASNQPQHF. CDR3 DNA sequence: TGTGCCAGCAGGGGGGCTAGCAATCAGCCCCAGCATTTT.

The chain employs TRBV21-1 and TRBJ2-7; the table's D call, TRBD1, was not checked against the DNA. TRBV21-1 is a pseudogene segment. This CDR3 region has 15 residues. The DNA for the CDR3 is TGTGCCAGCAGCAACCGGGACAGATCCTCCTACGAGCAGTACTTC. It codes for CASSNRDRSSYEQYF.

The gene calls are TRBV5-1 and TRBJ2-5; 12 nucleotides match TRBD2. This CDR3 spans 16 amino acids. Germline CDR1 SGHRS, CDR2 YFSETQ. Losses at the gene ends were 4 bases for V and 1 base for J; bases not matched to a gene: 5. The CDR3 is CASSRGLAGFQETQYF. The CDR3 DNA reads TGCGCCAGCAGCCGAGGACTAGCGGGATTCCAAGAGACCCAGTACTTC.

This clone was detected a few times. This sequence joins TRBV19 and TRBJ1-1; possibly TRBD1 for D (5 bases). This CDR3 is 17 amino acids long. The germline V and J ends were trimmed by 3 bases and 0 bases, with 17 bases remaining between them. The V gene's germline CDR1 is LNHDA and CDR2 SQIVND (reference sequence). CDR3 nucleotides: TGTGCCAGTAGTATTACGACAGCTCTCTTTATGAACACTGAAGCTTTCTTT. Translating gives CASSITTALFMNTEAFF.

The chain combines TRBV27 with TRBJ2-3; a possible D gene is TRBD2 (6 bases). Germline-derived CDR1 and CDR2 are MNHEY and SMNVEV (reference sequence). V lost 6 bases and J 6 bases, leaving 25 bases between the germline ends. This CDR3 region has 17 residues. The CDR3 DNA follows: TGTGCCAGCAGACTGATTAGCGGTCCCCCCGGCGGGGATACGCAGTATTTT. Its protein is CASRLISGPPGGDTQYF.

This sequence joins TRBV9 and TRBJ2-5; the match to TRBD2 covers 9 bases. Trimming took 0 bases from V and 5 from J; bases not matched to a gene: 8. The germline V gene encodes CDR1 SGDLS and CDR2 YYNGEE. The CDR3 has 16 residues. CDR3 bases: TGTGCCAGCAGCGTAGGCGGGGGGGTAGATAGGGAGACCCAGTACTTC. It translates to CASSVGGGVDRETQYF.